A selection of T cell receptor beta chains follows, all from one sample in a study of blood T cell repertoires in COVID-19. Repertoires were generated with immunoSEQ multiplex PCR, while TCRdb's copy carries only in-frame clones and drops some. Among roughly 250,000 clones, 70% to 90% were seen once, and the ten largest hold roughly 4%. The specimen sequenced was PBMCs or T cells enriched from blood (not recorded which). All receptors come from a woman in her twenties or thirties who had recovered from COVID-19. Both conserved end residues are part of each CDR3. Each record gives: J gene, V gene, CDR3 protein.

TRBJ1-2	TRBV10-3	CAISLTGGDYGYTF
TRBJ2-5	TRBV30	CAWGQGFMETQYF
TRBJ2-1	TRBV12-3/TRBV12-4	CASTLGAEREQFF
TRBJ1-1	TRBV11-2	CASLQGRYTEAFF
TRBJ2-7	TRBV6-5	CASSFSGSRGYEQYF
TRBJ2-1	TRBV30	CAWSSGQGGNEQFF
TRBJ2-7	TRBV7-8	CASSLGTGGFLSYEQYF
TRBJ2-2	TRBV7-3	CASSPKLTGELFF
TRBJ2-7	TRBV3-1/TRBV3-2	CASSLYRDRVTEQYF
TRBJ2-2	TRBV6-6	CASSYAQNTGELFF
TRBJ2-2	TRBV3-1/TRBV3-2	CASFARGGTGELFF
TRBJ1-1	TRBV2	CASHPGQGWNTEAFF
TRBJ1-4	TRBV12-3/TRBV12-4	CASSLTFEKLFF
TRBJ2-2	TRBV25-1	CASSTRDRGKSGELFF
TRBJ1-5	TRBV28	CASSFHTGSNQPQHF
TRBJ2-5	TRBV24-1	CATSDPDRGRLETQYF
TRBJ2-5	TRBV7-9	CASSPWTGADKETQYF
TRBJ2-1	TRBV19	CASSIGVQQGNEQFF
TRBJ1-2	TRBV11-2	CASSLRQGYAHYGYTF
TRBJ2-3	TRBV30	CAWRPRPRQGTQYF
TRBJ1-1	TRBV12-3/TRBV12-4	CASRATANTEAFF
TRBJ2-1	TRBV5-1	CASSGGAGTYNEQFF
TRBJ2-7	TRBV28	CASSLPGPGVNEQYF
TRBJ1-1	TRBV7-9	CASSSPGTGNTEAFF
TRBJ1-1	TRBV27	CASMARQGTEAFF
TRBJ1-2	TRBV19	CASSAGGKGYTF
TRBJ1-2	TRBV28	CASSFRTAVLYGYTF
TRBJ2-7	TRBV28	CASSFGGLGAYEQYF
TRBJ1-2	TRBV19	CASKDRGLKGYTF
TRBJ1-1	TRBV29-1	CSVGHLMNTEAFF
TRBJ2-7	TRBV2	CAIPGTAYEQYF